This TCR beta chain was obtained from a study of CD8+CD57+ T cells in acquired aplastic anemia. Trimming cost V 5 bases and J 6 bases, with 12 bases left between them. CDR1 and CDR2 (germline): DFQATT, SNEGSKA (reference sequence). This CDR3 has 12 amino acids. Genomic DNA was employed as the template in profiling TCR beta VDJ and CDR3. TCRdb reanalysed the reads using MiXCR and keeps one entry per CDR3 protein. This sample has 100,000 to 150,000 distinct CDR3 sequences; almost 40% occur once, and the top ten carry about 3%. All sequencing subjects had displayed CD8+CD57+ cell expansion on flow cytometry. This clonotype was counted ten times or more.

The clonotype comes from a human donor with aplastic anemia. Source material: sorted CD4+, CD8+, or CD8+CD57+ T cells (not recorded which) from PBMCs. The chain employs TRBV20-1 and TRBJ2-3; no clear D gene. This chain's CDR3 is CSAGPDGDTQYF. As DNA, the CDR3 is TGCAGTGCTGGACCAGATGGGGATACGCAGTATTTT.